Below are 29 T cell receptor beta chains sequenced from a single sample in a study of spatial heterogeneity in lung cancer (dated by TCRdb to about 2019). The library was produced with 5' RACE. Sequenced using a NextSeq 500. TCRdb passed the public sequencing reads through fastp at Q25 and MiXCR, retaining productive beta sequences. Merged by CDR3 protein, the rows form single entries marked with the most common genes and DNA. The table for this sample lists some 16,000 distinct CDR3 sequences; about a fifth of them were counted only once. The leading ten clones occupy over 5% of the sample. The sample's time point label, decoded: blood at routine non-recurrence follow-up after resection. Sequencing used PBMCs, obtained at follow-up. These receptor sequences come from a male donor with early-stage non-small cell lung cancer.

This chain connects TRBV29-1 to TRBJ1-1; D call uncertain. The V end lost 4 bases, the J end lost 0 bases, and 6 bases lay between the germline ends. Germline loops: CDR1 SQVTM, CDR2 ANQGSEA. The CDR3 length is 12 residues. The chain's CDR3 is CSVGSMNTEAFF. In DNA form, the CDR3 reads TGCAGCGTTGGGAGTATGAACACTGAAGCTTTCTTT. Drawing the rest from reference TRBV29-1 and TRBJ1-1, the complete variable domain is SAVISQKPSRDICQRGTSLTIQCQVDSQVTMMFWYRQQPGQSLTLIATANQGSEATYESGFVIDKFPISRPNLTFSTLTVSNMSPEDSSIYLCSVGSMNTEAFFGQGTRLTVV.

The chain links TRBV7-2 to TRBJ2-7; D gene unclear. V shed 1 base and J shed 2 bases, with 3 bases lying between them. Germline V gene data show CDR1 as SGHTA and CDR2 as FQGNSA. This CDR3 region has 12 residues. The CDR3 coding sequence is TGTGCCAGCAGCTTAGTCCCCTACGAGCAGTACTTC. Its translation: CASSLVPYEQYF.

By share, this clonotype ranks as medium-sized. The V call is TRBV28, the J call TRBJ2-1; 8 positions match TRBD1. The CDR3 spans 15 residues. V dropped 4 bases and J dropped 0; count of bases not matched to a gene: 2. The V gene's germline CDR1 is MDHEN and CDR2 SYDVKM. The chain's CDR3 is CASSSTGGSYNEQFF. The DNA of the CDR3 is TGTGCCAGCAGTTCCACAGGGGGCTCCTACAATGAGCAGTTCTTC.

Relative to its sample, this clonotype is medium-sized. CDR3 DNA sequence: TGCAGCGTTGAAGAAACCAGGTCTAGCACAGATACGCAGTATTTT. Residues: CSVEETRSSTDTQYF. The V gene is TRBV29-1, the J gene TRBJ2-3; no definite D call. The CDR3 length is 15 residues. CDR1 is SQVTM, CDR2 ANQGSEA, per germline. Trimming took off 0 bases at V and 0 bases at J, with 10 bases between the two ends.

By share, this clonotype counts as medium-sized. This sequence joins TRBV7-6 and TRBJ1-2, with 10 bases aligning to TRBD1. The CDR3 extends over 14 amino acids. V lost 5 bases and J lost 6; bases outside the gene matches: 6. In germline, CDR1 is SGHVS, CDR2 FNYEAQ. CDR3 nucleotides: TGTGCCAGCAGCCGAGCCGGGACAGGGGATGGCTACACCTTC. It yields the protein CASSRAGTGDGYTF.

Of note for this clonotype: Germline is not matched at one junction end, which may reflect a read error. The V call is TRBV6-1, the J call TRBJ2-7; 9 positions match TRBD2. The CDR3 has 10 amino acids. CDR1 and CDR2 from the germline V gene are MNHNS and SASEGT. In DNA form, the CDR3 reads TGTGCCAGCAGTGCCGGGACTAGCTTATTC. Translating gives CASSAGTSLF.

The sample holds many counts of this clonotype. V is TRBV12-3 or TRBV12-4 and J is TRBJ1-1; possible D gene TRBD1, 5 bases. V shed 5 bases and J shed 7 bases, with 23 bases lying between them. CDR3 size: 16 residues. The CDR3 bases are TGTGCCAGCAGTCCCGACCCTCAGGGACCTCTCGGTGAAGCTTTCTTT. Translating gives CASSPDPQGPLGEAFF.

A word on this clonotype: A much larger clone sits a single nucleotide away, making a read error possible. V is TRBV28 and J is TRBJ2-3; no clear D gene. V was cut by 2 bases and J by 6 bases, with 36 bases left in between. CDR1 and CDR2 (germline): MDHEN, SYDVKM. This CDR3 is built from 22 residues. As DNA, the CDR3 is TGTGCCAGCAGTTTAAGTGTTCGGGTGACTTTTAGTCTCTATACCCCTCGGGATACGCAGTATTTT. Its protein is CASSLSVRVTFSLYTPRDTQYF.

This clonotype was recorded at least ten times. This sequence joins TRBV5-1 and TRBJ1-4, with unresolved D. Germline values: CDR1 SGHRS, CDR2 YFSETQ. Between the trimmed V and J ends, which lost 4 bases and 9 bases, there was a span of 13 bases. This CDR3 is built from 13 residues. This CDR3 reads CASSGEDGQKLFF. In DNA form, the CDR3 reads TGCGCCAGCAGCGGGGAAGACGGTCAAAAACTGTTTTTT.

This clonotype was observed at least ten times. V gene TRBV7-2 combines with J gene TRBJ1-2, with D possibly being TRBD1 (6 bases). The germline V gene has CDR1 SGHTA and CDR2 FQGNSA. The CDR3 has 13 amino acids. Trimming took off 1 base at V and 4 bases at J, with 7 bases between the two ends. This CDR3 reads CASSLVQGYGYTF. DNA for the CDR3: TGTGCCAGCAGCTTAGTACAGGGCTATGGCTACACCTTC.

This clonotype was counted between two and nine times. This sequence joins TRBV14 and TRBJ2-7; D unresolved. Germline V gene lookup returns CDR1 SGHDN and CDR2 FVKESK. Trimming stripped 0 bases from V and 4 bases from J, with 1 base between. CDR3 length equals 11 residues. CDR3 amino acids: CASSQDYEQYF. The DNA for the CDR3 is TGTGCCAGCAGCCAAGATTACGAGCAGTACTTC.

Sample share makes this clonotype medium-sized. The genes are TRBV29-1 and TRBJ2-5; D is possibly TRBD1 or TRBD2 (5 bases each). CDR1 SQVTM and CDR2 ANQGSEA come from the germline V gene. The CDR3 spans 14 residues. Trimming removed 6 bases from V and 4 bases from J, with 18 bases in between. In DNA, the CDR3 is TGCAGCGTCCTGGTTGGGACGGTCGGAGAGACCCAGTACTTC. The encoded protein is CSVLVGTVGETQYF.

Sample share makes this clonotype medium-sized. The chain carries TRBV4-1 and TRBJ1-5; tentative D call: TRBD1 (5 bases). The CDR3 contains 13 residues. V lost 3 bases, J lost 10 bases, and 13 bases lay in between. CDR1 MGHRA and CDR2 YSYEKL come from the germline V gene. CDR3 in amino acids: CASSQGESAPQHF. The CDR3 bases are TGCGCCAGCAGCCAGGGGGAGTCGGCCCCCCAGCATTTT.

V is TRBV6-5 and J is TRBJ2-5; D is unresolved. V dropped 6 bases and J dropped 1 base, with 12 bases sitting between them. CDR1 MNHEY and CDR2 SVGAGI come from the germline V gene. CDR3 length: 14 amino acids. The CDR3 sequence: CASRTDTPQETQYF. CDR3 nucleotide sequence: TGTGCCAGCAGAACCGACACGCCCCAAGAGACCCAGTACTTC.

This clonotype was found a few times. The chain has TRBV29-1 and TRBJ2-3; D remains ambiguous. V shed 3 bases and J shed 0 bases, with 4 bases lying between them. The germline V gene has CDR1 SQVTM and CDR2 ANQGSEA. The CDR3 consists of 12 residues. The CDR3 DNA reads TGCAGCGTTGACGAGAGCACAGATACGCAGTATTTT. It specifies CSVDESTDTQYF.

In this sample, this clonotype turned up once. This chain joins TRBV10-3 and TRBJ2-7, with D hard to call. Trimming left V 4 bases short and J 5 bases short, with 6 bases between. Germline CDR1 ENHRY, CDR2 SYGVKD. The CDR3 length is 11 residues. The CDR3 loop reads CAISVGHEQYF. In nucleotides, the CDR3 is TGTGCCATCAGTGTTGGGCACGAGCAGTACTTC.

In this sample, this clonotype turned up many times. The chain is built from TRBV15 and TRBJ2-5; tentative D call: TRBD2 (6 bases). There are 13 residues in the CDR3. V was pared by 5 bases and J by 6 bases, with 13 bases between. CDR1 LNHNV and CDR2 YYDKDF come from the germline V gene (reference sequence). In nucleotides, the CDR3 is TGTGCCACCAGCGGGCTGGGGAGGCAGACCCAGTACTTC. This encodes CATSGLGRQTQYF.

This clonotype showed up just a few times. CDR3 in DNA: TGTGCCAGCAGCGGGGAGGGGGCATGGGACGAGCAGTACTTC. As protein: CASSGEGAWDEQYF. This chain joins TRBV7-9 and TRBJ2-7; D tentatively fits TRBD1 or TRBD2 (7 bases each). The germline V and J ends were trimmed by 5 bases and 5 bases, with 16 bases remaining between them. The CDR3 extends over 14 amino acids. Looked up from germline, CDR1 is SEHNR and CDR2 is FQNEAQ (reference sequence).

The chain employs TRBV2 and TRBJ1-6, with a possible D match to TRBD1 (5 bases). Between the trimmed V and J ends, which lost 8 bases and 10 bases, there was a span of 9 bases. The CDR3 is made up of 11 amino acids. Germline assignment: CDR1 SNHLY and CDR2 FYNNEI. This chain's CDR3 is CASDGGSPLHF. DNA of the CDR3: TGTGCCAGCGACGGGGGATCACCCCTCCACTTT.

This clonotype has only a few counts. This rearrangement joins TRBV5-1 to TRBJ2-3; D is unclear. V dropped 3 bases and J dropped 2 bases, with 7 bases sitting between them. Germline V lookup: CDR1 SGHRS, CDR2 YFSETQ. The CDR3 is 13 residues long. The DNA for the CDR3 is TGCGCCAGCAGCTCCCTCCCCACAGATACGCAGTATTTT. It codes for CASSSLPTDTQYF.

The gene calls are TRBV7-9 and TRBJ2-1, with TRBD1 matching 9 bases. The germline V gene has CDR1 SEHNR and CDR2 FQNEAQ (reference sequence). The CDR3 spans 13 residues. The ends lost 6 bases at V and 7 bases at J; junction bases unmatched: 4. CDR3 sequence reads: CASRDRGQNEQFF. CDR3 in DNA: TGTGCCAGCAGGGACAGGGGACAAAATGAGCAGTTCTTC.

This clonotype was counted only a few times. This chain links TRBV11-2 with TRBJ2-1, with TRBD1 as a possible D gene (7 bases). The germline gives CDR1 SGHAT, CDR2 FQNNGV. The CDR3 covers 15 residues. The V gene lost 7 bases and the J gene lost 2 bases, with 15 bases spanning the gap. The DNA of the CDR3 is TGTGCCAGCATCGCTCGGGGGACAGCCTACAATGAGCAGTTCTTC. Translation: CASIARGTAYNEQFF.

This clonotype has a handful of counts. This chain joins TRBV20-1 and TRBJ1-6, with D perhaps matching TRBD1 (5 bases). The CDR3 loop spans 16 amino acids. V was shortened by 1 base and J by 7 bases, with 17 bases between the two germline ends. Germline V gives CDR1 DFQATT, CDR2 SNEGSKA (reference sequence). The CDR3 DNA reads as TGCAGTGCTAGAGGCTGGCGGGGCTCGCGGAATTCACCCCTCCACTTT. Translated, it gives CSARGWRGSRNSPLHF.

V gene TRBV14 combines with J gene TRBJ2-7; D gene ambiguous. The CDR3 is 14 residues long. CDR1 and CDR2 (germline): SGHDN, FVKESK. V was trimmed by 5 bases and J by 3 bases, leaving 14 bases between them. The CDR3 sequence is CASSEPGSYYEQYF. The CDR3 DNA is TGTGCCAGCAGCGAACCCGGGTCCTACTACGAGCAGTACTTC.

V is TRBV4-1 and J is TRBJ2-2; 13 bases match TRBD2. The CDR3 spans 20 residues. The junction had 11 bases not matched to a gene; V was cut back by 0 bases and J by 4 bases. The germline CDR1 and CDR2 sequences are MGHRA and YSYEKL. The CDR3 reads CASSQELWGLAGFGTGELFF. As DNA, the CDR3 is TGCGCCAGCAGCCAAGAGCTCTGGGGACTAGCGGGGTTCGGCACCGGGGAGCTGTTTTTT.

This clonotype turned up a few times. The CDR3: CASSQGTARGPQPQHF. CDR3 bases: TGCGCCAGCAGCCAAGGTACGGCCAGGGGGCCTCAGCCCCAGCATTTT. The chain couples TRBV4-1 to TRBJ1-5, with TRBD1 matching 8 bases. The CDR3 spans 16 residues. The V and J ends lost 1 base and 6 bases, in that order; junction bases with no gene match: 8. Germline values: CDR1 MGHRA, CDR2 YSYEKL.

This chain uses TRBV4-1 with TRBJ2-7; 10 bases agree with TRBD1. This CDR3 spans 15 amino acids. Germline V CDR1 and CDR2: MGHRA, YSYEKL. The junction had 3 bases not matched to a gene; V was cut back by 1 base and J by 3 bases. The CDR3 coding sequence is TGCGCCAGCAGCCAAGGAGGGACAGGGGACTACGAGCAGTACTTC. Protein: CASSQGGTGDYEQYF.

This clonotype was counted only a few times. The chain has TRBV7-3 and TRBJ2-5, with 7 bases lining up with TRBD1. The V segment lost 4 bases and the J segment 1 base; nucleotides outside the gene matches: 6. CDR3 length: 15 amino acids. Germline CDR1 is SGHTA and CDR2 is FQGTGA. The CDR3 DNA follows: TGTGCCAGCAGCTCCCCAGCAGGGGGCCAAGAGACCCAGTACTTC. As protein: CASSSPAGGQETQYF.

This rearrangement joins TRBV5-4 to TRBJ2-5, with 11 positions matching TRBD2. This CDR3 contains 16 residues. After removal of 0 bases from V and 2 bases from J, the junction contained 3 bases not matched to a gene. CDR1 and CDR2 from the germline V gene are SGHNT and YYREEE (reference sequence). The CDR3 here is CASSLGASGGQETQYF. CDR3 bases: TGTGCCAGCAGCTTGGGGGCTAGCGGGGGGCAAGAGACCCAGTACTTC.